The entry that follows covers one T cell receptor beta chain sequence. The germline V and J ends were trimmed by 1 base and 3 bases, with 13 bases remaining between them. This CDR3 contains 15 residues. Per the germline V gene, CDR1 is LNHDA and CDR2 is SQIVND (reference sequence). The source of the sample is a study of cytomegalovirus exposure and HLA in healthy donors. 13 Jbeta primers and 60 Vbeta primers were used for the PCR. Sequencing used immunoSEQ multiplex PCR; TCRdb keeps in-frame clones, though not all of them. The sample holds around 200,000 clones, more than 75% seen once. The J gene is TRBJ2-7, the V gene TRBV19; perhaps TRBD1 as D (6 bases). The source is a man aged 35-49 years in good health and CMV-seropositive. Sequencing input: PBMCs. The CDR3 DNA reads TGTGCCAGTAGTATAGGTTCAGGGGTTGGCTACGAGCAGTACTTC. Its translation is CASSIGSGVGYEQYF.